The 18 T cell receptor beta chains below were found in one sample sequenced in a study of T cell responses to AZD1222 COVID-19 vaccine. TCRdb's copy holds only in-frame clones and misses some; the assay was immunoSEQ multiplex PCR. This sample yields around 84,000 clones, of which nearly 90% are seen a single time; roughly 5.8% belongs to the top ten. The sample here was peripheral blood, taken on day 0 of AZD1222 vaccination. The source is an adult in good health.

The V call is TRBV9, the J call TRBJ2-3, with 8 bases identical to TRBD2. Germline V CDR1 and CDR2: SGDLS, YYNGEE. The CDR3 contains 16 residues. After removal of 0 bases from V and 3 bases from J, the junction contained 6 bases not matched to a gene. The chain's CDR3 is CASSVAGRAGTDTQYF. CDR3 nucleotides: TGTGCCAGCAGCGTAGCCGGGAGGGCCGGAACAGATACGCAGTATTTT.

The chain carries TRBV12-3 or TRBV12-4 and TRBJ2-7; D is uncertain. This CDR3 contains 13 residues. Trimming cost V 2 bases and J 6 bases, with 11 bases left between them. CDR3 residues: CASSLKATSEQYF. The CDR3, as DNA: TGTGCCAGCAGTTTAAAAGCCACCTCCGAGCAGTACTTC.

The rearrangement joins TRBV29-1 to TRBJ1-1; possible D gene TRBD1, 6 bases. V lost 3 bases and J 0 bases, leaving 11 bases between the germline ends. CDR1 is SQVTM, CDR2 ANQGSEA, per germline. The length of the CDR3 is 14 residues. CDR3 sequence (DNA): TGCAGCGTTGATCGGACAGCCATGAACACTGAAGCTTTCTTT. Protein sequence: CSVDRTAMNTEAFF.

This chain joins TRBV18 and TRBJ2-1; 7 nucleotides line up with TRBD2. The CDR3 contains 16 residues. Germline CDR1 and CDR2: KGHSH and LQKENI. V dropped 2 bases and J dropped 1; count of bases not matched to a gene: 5. The CDR3 DNA reads as TGTGCCAGCTCACCATTGGGGACTACTTCCTACAATGAGCAGTTCTTC. Translated: CASSPLGTTSYNEQFF.

The chain carries TRBV7-9 and TRBJ2-1, with D possibly TRBD2 on 5 matching bases. Germline lookup yields CDR1 SEHNR and CDR2 FQNEAQ (reference sequence). CDR3 size: 12 residues. Deletions cut 3 bases from V and 5 bases from J, with 5 bases between. This CDR3 is CASSFGDNEQFF. The DNA for the CDR3 is TGTGCCAGCAGCTTCGGGGACAATGAGCAGTTCTTC.

The rearrangement joins TRBV10-3 to TRBJ2-1; 10 positions agree with TRBD2. CDR1 is ENHRY, CDR2 SYGVKD, per germline. CDR3 length: 16 residues. V lost 7 bases to trimming and J lost 6 bases; unmatched junction nucleotides: 12. In DNA, the CDR3 is TGTGCCATCAAGACGGGACTAGCGAGCCAATTCAATGAGCAGTTCTTC. Protein product: CAIKTGLASQFNEQFF.

A few counts support this clone. This chain links TRBV4-1 with TRBJ1-2; 8 nucleotides align to TRBD1. The CDR3 has 12 residues. The V gene end was trimmed by 4 bases and the J gene end by 13 bases; junction bases not matched to a gene: 8. CDR1 is MGHRA, CDR2 YSYEKL, per germline. The CDR3 DNA reads as TGCGCCAGCAGCCCTGGACAGGGTGGTTTCACCTTC. Encoded protein: CASSPGQGGFTF.

The J gene is TRBJ2-7, the V gene TRBV6-2 or TRBV6-3, with D unresolved. CDR1 is MNHEY, CDR2 SVGEGT, per germline. The CDR3 covers 13 residues. The V end lost 3 bases, the J end lost 2 bases, and 8 bases lay between the germline ends. The DNA for the CDR3 is TGTGCCAGCAGTTATTTGATCCCCTACGAGCAGTACTTC. This gives the protein CASSYLIPYEQYF.

With respect to this clone: Other DNA sequences of this sample code for an identical CDR3. The chain joins TRBV28 to TRBJ1-2; D ambiguous. The V gene lost 3 bases and the J gene lost 8 bases, with 7 bases spanning the gap. This CDR3 is built from 11 residues. CDR1 MDHEN and CDR2 SYDVKM come from the germline V gene. CDR3 residues: CASSFSGGYTF. The CDR3, as DNA: TGTGCCAGCAGTTTTTCGGGGGGCTACACCTTC.

The J gene is TRBJ1-2, the V gene TRBV19; the D is unclear. The length of the CDR3 is 15 residues. Trimming removed 3 bases from V and 4 bases from J, with 15 bases in between. CDR1 LNHDA and CDR2 SQIVND come from the germline V gene (reference sequence). CDR3 loop: CASSMWQSAVYGYTF. CDR3 nucleotide sequence: TGTGCCAGTAGTATGTGGCAATCGGCGGTCTATGGCTACACCTTC.

This rearrangement joins TRBV7-8 to TRBJ2-1; no reliable D call. CDR1 and CDR2 (germline): SGHVS, FQNEAQ. Trimming pared 1 base from V and 0 bases from J, leaving 13 bases between. There are 17 residues in the CDR3. CDR3 residues: CASSLGSASRSYNEQFF. The CDR3 DNA follows: TGTGCCAGCAGCTTAGGTTCAGCTTCTCGCTCCTACAATGAGCAGTTCTTC. Together with reference TRBV7-8 and TRBJ2-1, the CDR3 gives the full variable domain: GAGVSQSPRYKVAKRGQDVALRCDPISGHVSLFWYQQALGQGPEFLTYFQNEAQLDKSGLPSDRFFAERPEGSVSTLKIQRTQQEDSAVYLCASSLGSASRSYNEQFFGPGTRLTVL.

This chain connects TRBV4-2 to TRBJ1-5, with D unclear. The CDR3 is 17 residues long. Per germline, CDR1 LGHNA and CDR2 YNFKEQ. V lost 0 bases and J 0 bases, leaving 12 bases between the germline ends. CDR3 amino acids: CASSQDRLGYSNQPQHF. As DNA, the CDR3 is TGTGCCAGCAGCCAAGATAGGCTGGGGTATAGCAATCAGCCCCAGCATTTT.

The V and J genes are TRBV7-9 and TRBJ2-1; 12 bases fit TRBD2. This CDR3 is built from 19 residues. Germline CDR1 is SEHNR and CDR2 is FQNEAQ (reference sequence). J was trimmed by 3 bases and V by 1 base; bases with no gene match: 10. CDR3 protein: CASSLVRLAGVGLYNEQFF. The CDR3 DNA is TGTGCCAGCAGCTTAGTCCGACTAGCGGGAGTCGGACTCTACAATGAGCAGTTCTTC.

The genes are TRBV3-1 (or the pseudogene TRBV3-2) and TRBJ1-4; 9 bases are shared with TRBD1. Looked up from germline, CDR1 is LGHDT and CDR2 is YNNKEL (reference sequence). The CDR3 length is 15 residues. The V gene end was trimmed by 0 bases and the J gene end by 8 bases; junction bases not matched to a gene: 4. The CDR3 spells CASSQDGTGSEKLFF. CDR3 nucleotide sequence: TGTGCCAGCAGCCAAGATGGGACAGGGAGCGAAAAACTGTTTTTT.

This chain uses TRBV5-1 with TRBJ1-3; D unresolved. The CDR3 has 13 amino acids. V was pared by 0 bases and J by 4 bases, with 5 bases between. Germline V gene sequence: CDR1 SGHRS, CDR2 YFSETQ. The CDR3, as DNA: TGCGCCAGCAGCTTGGGTGCAGGAAACACCATATATTTT. Encoded protein: CASSLGAGNTIYF.

This chain uses TRBV14 with TRBJ2-1, with 7 bases identical to TRBD2. The junction had 3 bases not matched to a gene; V was cut back by 4 bases and J by 3 bases. CDR3 size: 14 residues. Looked up from germline, CDR1 is SGHDN and CDR2 is FVKESK. The CDR3 loop reads CASSPGTNYNEQFF. The CDR3 coding sequence is TGTGCCAGCAGCCCAGGGACTAACTACAATGAGCAGTTCTTC.

J is TRBJ2-7 and V is TRBV5-3, with 7 bases lining up with TRBD1. TRBV5-3 belongs to the ORF category, with a function that is uncertain. This CDR3 has 14 residues. V lost 1 base, J lost 6 bases, and 7 bases stayed unmatched. The CDR3 protein is CARSLTGDNGEQYF. DNA for the CDR3: TGTGCCAGAAGCTTGACAGGGGATAACGGCGAGCAGTACTTC.

The gene calls are TRBV29-1 and TRBJ1-2; 9 nucleotides match TRBD1. The CDR3 runs to 15 residues. J lost 8 bases, V lost 2 bases, and 12 bases had no gene match. Germline values: CDR1 SQVTM, CDR2 ANQGSEA. CDR3 DNA: TGCAGCGTTGAATTTAACAGGGGGCCGAGACTAGGCTACACCTTC. Protein: CSVEFNRGPRLGYTF.